Presented here are 5 T cell receptor beta chains from one specimen sequenced in a study of shared clonotypes between healthy human individuals. Method: immunoSEQ multiplex PCR; TCRdb's copy keeps in-frame clones and lacks some. Of approximately 740,000 clones in the sample, under 80% were seen once. The sample comprised memory CD4+ T cells sorted from blood. The sample's subset: CD45RA-negative fraction. The receptors here all came from a woman aged 30 to 39 in good health.

This chain's CDR3 is CASSGRTSGRTDTQYF. CDR3 nucleotides: TGTGCCAGCAGTGGGCGGACTAGCGGGAGGACAGATACGCAGTATTTT. V is TRBV2 and J is TRBJ2-3; 14 positions match TRBD2. The V segment lost 4 bases and the J segment 3 bases; nucleotides outside the gene matches: 3. CDR1 SNHLY and CDR2 FYNNEI come from the germline V gene. The CDR3 sequence is 16 residues long. Full variable domain (missing parts from reference TRBV2 and TRBJ2-3): EPEVTQTPSHQVTQMGQEVILRCVPISNHLYFYWYRQILGQKVEFLVSFYNNEISEKSEIFDDQFSVERPDGSNFTLKIRSTKLEDSAMYFCASSGRTSGRTDTQYFGPGTRLTVL.

The chain has TRBV11-2 and TRBJ1-3; TRBD1 matches at 7 bases. CDR3 length: 15 residues. From germline, CDR1 is SGHAT and CDR2 FQNNGV. J lost 2 bases, V lost 5 bases, and 6 bases had no gene match. The CDR3 DNA reads TGTGCCAGCAGCCCCCGACAGGGAACTGGAAACACCATATATTTT. It specifies CASSPRQGTGNTIYF.

This clone came up once. This rearrangement joins TRBV28 to TRBJ2-7; D might be TRBD2 (6 bases). Germline V gives CDR1 MDHEN, CDR2 SYDVKM. V was trimmed by 5 bases and J by 2 bases, leaving 16 bases between them. The CDR3 runs 15 residues. CDR3 in DNA: TGTGCCAGCAGTCCTTCCGGCGGGGTACCCTACGAGCAGTACTTC. As protein: CASSPSGGVPYEQYF.

CDR3 nucleotides: TGTGCCAGCAGCAAAGGGAAACAGATTGACTACGAGCAGTACTTC. Its translation: CASSKGKQIDYEQYF. The rearrangement uses TRBV21-1 and TRBJ2-7; no check of the table's D call, TRBD1, against the DNA was made. TRBV21-1 has pseudogene status. The CDR3 is 15 residues long.

The gene calls are TRBV19 and TRBJ2-7; D perhaps matches TRBD1 (6 bases). CDR1 and CDR2 from the germline V gene are LNHDA and SQIVND (reference sequence). This CDR3 has 13 amino acids. V was shortened by 10 bases and J by 7 bases, with 20 bases between the two germline ends. The CDR3 loop reads CATRPGHKKEQYF. The CDR3 DNA reads TGTGCCACCCGACCGGGACACAAGAAGGAGCAGTACTTC.